The T cell receptor beta chain under discussion was sequenced for a study of blood T cell repertoires in COVID-19. With V trimmed by 2 bases and J by 5 bases, 1 base remained unmatched. CDR3 size: 13 residues. The V gene's germline CDR1 is SGHDT and CDR2 YYEEEE. Original methodology: The authors estimated nucleated cell counts from reference gene primer amplification. Profiling relied on immunoSEQ multiplex PCR, and the TCRdb table lists in-frame clones only, not all of them. From that table come the V and J calls and clone size; the DNA was used to work out D and trimming. The repertoire holds roughly 140,000 clones, with roughly 87% as singletons.

This rearrangement joins TRBV5-6 to TRBJ2-3, with 8 bases lining up with TRBD2. This sequence was found in a man aged 70 or older with acute or convalescent COVID-19. Sequencing was carried out using peripheral blood. The CDR3 spells CASSLAGVDTQYF. The CDR3 DNA is TGTGCCAGCAGCTTAGCGGGAGTAGATACGCAGTATTTT.